This T cell receptor (beta chain) originates from a study of early T cells in non-severe SARS-CoV-2 infection. This clonotype was seen more than once but under ten times. TCRdb re-derived calls from the 5' RACE reads in MiXCR, one entry per CDR3 protein. The repertoire holds about 130,000 distinct CDR3 sequences, around 14% seen once, with about a fifth in the top ten. The germline gives CDR1 LGHDT, CDR2 YNNKEL (reference sequence). V lost 1 base, J lost 1 base, and 14 bases lay in between. The CDR3 consists of 17 residues. The chain carries TRBV3-1 and TRBJ1-5, with TRBD1 as a possible D gene (6 bases). Sequencing was performed on whole blood. The clonotype comes from an adult who was a healthcare worker with PCR-confirmed SARS-CoV-2 infection or an uninfected control (not recorded which). CDR3 DNA sequence: TGTGCCAGCAGCCAAGGAGGGGGACCCGGGAGCAATCAGCCCCAGCATTTT. Translating it yields CASSQGGGPGSNQPQHF.